One TCR beta chain is described in this entry. Its target is unknown. From germline, CDR1 is SQVTM and CDR2 ANQGSEA. J gave up 2 bases and V 6 bases, and 7 bases lay outside the gene matches. This CDR3 contains 13 residues. The data stem from a study of blood T cells in healthy people across ages. The second PCR ran roughly 6 to 11 cycles with a sample-barcoded 5' primer and J-beta primers. Tags on each cDNA molecule came from a template-switch adaptor with 12 random nucleotides. TCRdb re-analysed the 5' RACE reads in MiXCR, keeping a single row per CDR3 protein. Here the sample spans under 800,000 distinct CDR3 sequences, approximately 43% being singletons. Study-wide points: Nothing was known about donor CMV status, and this possibly confounded expanded clonotype changes. While age rose, TCR beta diversity per million T cells dropped in a roughly linear way. Since the PBMCs were unsorted, naive and antigen-experienced cells could not be conclusively compared.

The receptor was isolated from a woman aged 55-75 years in good health. The rearrangement joins TRBV29-1 to TRBJ2-7, with TRBD1 matching over 7 bases. The source material was blood. CDR3 sequence (DNA): TGCAGCGTAGACCGGACAGGTACCTACGAGCAGTACTTC. Translating gives CSVDRTGTYEQYF.